The 29 T cell receptor beta chains presented below share a single source sample, sequenced in a study of cytomegalovirus exposure and HLA in healthy donors. PCR amplification relied on 60 Vbeta primers (plus 13 Jbeta primers). Repertoires were generated with immunoSEQ multiplex PCR, while TCRdb's copy carries only in-frame clones and drops some. The table shows over 150,000 clones, with around 77% occurring only once. Input material: PBMCs. The source is a woman aged 25 to 39 in good health and CMV-seronegative.

The V and J genes are TRBV13 and TRBJ2-3; 9 bases line up with TRBD2. Germline V gene lookup returns CDR1 PRHDT and CDR2 FYEKMQ (reference sequence). This CDR3 is 16 amino acids long. The V segment lost 5 bases and the J segment 0 bases; nucleotides outside the gene matches: 6. The CDR3, as DNA: TGTGCCAGCAGCCCAGATACTAGCGGGAGCACAGATACGCAGTATTTT. As protein: CASSPDTSGSTDTQYF.

The genes are TRBV30 and TRBJ2-3, with 8 positions matching TRBD2. Looked up from germline, CDR1 is GTSNPN and CDR2 is SVGIG (reference sequence). There are 17 residues in the CDR3. V dropped 1 base and J dropped 0; count of bases not matched to a gene: 9. This CDR3 is CAWSAGGGVRSTDTQYF. The CDR3 DNA reads TGTGCCTGGAGTGCGGGGGGGGGTGTCCGGAGCACAGATACGCAGTATTTT.

The V gene is TRBV5-1, the J gene TRBJ1-2; TRBD1 is a possible D gene (5 bases). The CDR3 has 16 amino acids. From germline, CDR1 is SGHRS and CDR2 YFSETQ. V was pared by 4 bases and J by 2 bases, with 18 bases between. This CDR3 reads CASSTRAGDKNYGYTF. DNA for the CDR3: TGCGCCAGCAGCACTAGGGCGGGGGATAAAAACTATGGCTACACCTTC. Drawing the rest from reference TRBV5-1 and TRBJ1-2, the complete variable domain is KAGVTQTPRYLIKTRGQQVTLSCSPISGHRSVSWYQQTPGQGLQFLFEYFSETQRNKGNFPGRFSGRQFSNSRSEMNVSTLELGDSALYLCASSTRAGDKNYGYTFGSGTRLTVV.

The V call is TRBV30, the J call TRBJ2-7; 7 positions match TRBD2. This CDR3 region has 17 residues. J gave up 4 bases and V 4 bases, and 19 bases lay outside the gene matches. Germline CDR1 GTSNPN, CDR2 SVGIG (reference sequence). CDR3 region: CAWTPPRGWEGQYEQYF. The DNA of the CDR3 is TGTGCCTGGACTCCCCCGCGAGGGTGGGAGGGCCAGTACGAGCAGTACTTC. Using reference TRBV30 and TRBJ2-7 for the parts outside the CDR3, the full variable domain is SQTIHQWPATLVQPVGSPLSLECTVEGTSNPNLYWYRQAAGRGLQLLFYSVGIGQISSEVPQNLSASRPQDRQFILSSKKLLLSDSGFYLCAWTPPRGWEGQYEQYFGPGTRLTVT.

This chain joins TRBV19 and TRBJ2-2, with unresolved D. The V gene lost 7 bases and the J gene lost 6 bases, with 9 bases spanning the gap. CDR1 LNHDA and CDR2 SQIVND come from the germline V gene (reference sequence). This CDR3 has 12 residues. The chain's CDR3 is CASKMAAGELFF. In nucleotides, the CDR3 is TGTGCCAGTAAGATGGCAGCCGGGGAGCTGTTTTTT. Drawing the rest from reference TRBV19 and TRBJ2-2, the complete variable domain is DGGITQSPKYLFRKEGQNVTLSCEQNLNHDAMYWYRQDPGQGLRLIYYSQIVNDFQKGDIAEGYSVSREKKESFPLTVTSAQKNPTAFYLCASKMAAGELFFGEGSRLTVL.

The V gene is TRBV14, the J gene TRBJ1-2; 7 nucleotides agree with TRBD1. CDR1 SGHDN and CDR2 FVKESK come from the germline V gene. The V segment lost 5 bases and the J segment 8 bases; nucleotides outside the gene matches: 11. CDR3 length: 14 residues. The CDR3 bases are TGTGCCAGCAGCAAAAAGACAGGGATGAGAGGCTACACCTTC. Protein sequence: CASSKKTGMRGYTF.

The V call is TRBV6-5, the J call TRBJ1-4; 7 bases fit TRBD1. The CDR3 has 13 amino acids. With V trimmed by 4 bases and J by 8 bases, 4 bases remained unmatched. In germline, CDR1 is MNHEY, CDR2 SVGAGI. The CDR3 DNA is TGTGCCAGCAGTTGGACAGGTTTGGAAAAACTGTTTTTT. Protein product: CASSWTGLEKLFF.

The chain carries TRBV4-1 and TRBJ1-5; TRBD1 is a possible D gene (6 bases). There are 18 residues in the CDR3. The V and J ends lost 1 base and 6 bases respectively, with 22 bases between them. CDR1 MGHRA and CDR2 YSYEKL come from the germline V gene. The CDR3 nucleotides are TGCGCCAGCAGCCAAGGGTCCTTGAGCAGGGGAGGGTTTCAGCCCCAGCATTTT. This translates into CASSQGSLSRGGFQPQHF.

V gene TRBV7-9 combines with J gene TRBJ1-2, with 9 bases identical to TRBD1. The CDR3 sequence is 15 residues long. Per the germline V gene, CDR1 is SEHNR and CDR2 is FQNEAQ (reference sequence). V shed 5 bases and J 4 bases; nucleotides not matched to a gene: 8. The CDR3 DNA is TGTGCCAGCAGCATAGGACAGGGGAGTCCCTATGGCTACACCTTC. It specifies CASSIGQGSPYGYTF.

This clone has more than one count but fewer than ten. The chain links TRBV6-1 to TRBJ1-2; 11 nucleotides match TRBD1. Germline-derived CDR1 and CDR2 are MNHNS and SASEGT. The CDR3 is 15 amino acids. The J segment lost 8 bases and the V segment lost 2 bases, leaving 7 bases of the junction unmatched. CDR3 nucleotides: TGTGCCAGCAGTGAATTGGGGGACAGGGGGGCCGGCTACACCTTC. Its protein product is CASSELGDRGAGYTF.

The V and J genes are TRBV6-1 and TRBJ1-4; 7 bases align to TRBD1. Unmatched junction bases numbered 11, after V lost 7 bases and J lost 6 bases. CDR3 length: 15 amino acids. Germline-derived CDR1 and CDR2 are MNHNS and SASEGT. CDR3 nucleotide sequence: TGTGCCAGCACTTTTTTTTGGCAGGGGGATGAAAAACTGTTTTTT. Amino acid sequence: CASTFFWQGDEKLFF.

V usage is TRBV29-1 and J usage is TRBJ2-1, with 9 bases aligning to TRBD2. Germline V lookup: CDR1 SQVTM, CDR2 ANQGSEA. J lost 5 bases, V lost 4 bases, and 6 bases had no gene match. This CDR3 is built from 14 residues. CDR3: CSVGSTSGDNEQFF. The CDR3 bases are TGCAGCGTTGGCTCGACTAGCGGAGACAATGAGCAGTTCTTC.

The rearrangement links TRBV5-1 to TRBJ2-1, with TRBD1 matching over 10 bases. Per germline, CDR1 SGHRS and CDR2 YFSETQ. The CDR3 spans 16 residues. The trim removed 4 bases at V and 4 bases at J, leaving 8 bases unmatched. The CDR3 reads CASSPRGTGDYNEQFF. DNA for the CDR3: TGCGCCAGCAGCCCAAGGGGGACAGGGGATTACAATGAGCAGTTCTTC.

The genes are TRBV12-5 and TRBJ2-7; weak D call: TRBD2 (5 bases). This CDR3 is 15 amino acids long. Germline lookup yields CDR1 LGHNT and CDR2 FRNRAP. V lost 5 bases and J lost 0, with 14 bases in between. CDR3 coding DNA: TGTGCTAGTGGTCCCGAGGGCGGGTTCTCCTACGAGCAGTACTTC. This codes for CASGPEGGFSYEQYF.

The genes are TRBV29-1 and TRBJ2-6; no clear D. The length of the CDR3 is 12 residues. Trimming shortened V by 8 bases and J by 0 bases, and 5 bases separated the two germline ends. Germline V gene sequence: CDR1 SQVTM, CDR2 ANQGSEA. The CDR3 region has the DNA TGCAGCTTTCACTCTGGGGCCAACGTCCTGACTTTC. It specifies CSFHSGANVLTF.

The chain has TRBV5-1 and TRBJ2-7; D perhaps matches TRBD2 (5 bases). The CDR3 is 15 residues long. V was shortened by 5 bases and J by 1 base, with 16 bases between the two germline ends. From germline, CDR1 is SGHRS and CDR2 YFSETQ. For the CDR3, the DNA is TGCGCCAGCAGTCCGTTTGCGGGTCCTTCCTACGAGCAGTACTTC. Amino acid sequence: CASSPFAGPSYEQYF.

The table lists this clone with a count of one. This sequence joins TRBV2 and TRBJ2-7; tentatively, D is TRBD1 (6 bases). V gave up 6 bases and J gave up 2 bases, with 20 bases separating them. The CDR3 runs to 16 residues. Per the germline V gene, CDR1 is SNHLY and CDR2 is FYNNEI. The CDR3 DNA reads TGTGCCAGCAGCACCCTCCAGGGCCAGGGGACCTACGAGCAGTACTTC. Its translation is CASSTLQGQGTYEQYF.

The rearrangement joins TRBV4-1 to TRBJ2-3, with 8 nucleotides matching TRBD1. This CDR3 contains 16 residues. Per germline, CDR1 MGHRA and CDR2 YSYEKL. V was pared by 3 bases and J by 6 bases, with 11 bases of the junction left unmatched. This CDR3 is CASSQAPQGALDTQYF. CDR3 nucleotides: TGCGCCAGCAGCCAGGCACCCCAGGGGGCGTTGGATACGCAGTATTTT.

The chain couples TRBV6-1 to TRBJ2-5, with TRBD2 matching 9 bases. The J call could be wrong; TRBJ2-7 is a better fit for the DNA end. The CDR3 has 15 residues. The V gene's germline CDR1 is MNHNS and CDR2 SASEGT. The CDR3 region is CASSSGAGGSYEQYF. The DNA of the CDR3 is TGTGCCAGCAGTTCCGGAGCGGGAGGCTCCTACGAGCAGTACTTC.

The gene calls are TRBV6-5 and TRBJ1-5; TRBD1 is a possible D gene (6 bases). Trimming pared 8 bases from V and 2 bases from J, leaving 13 bases between. The germline V gene encodes CDR1 MNHEY and CDR2 SVGAGI. The CDR3 spans 14 residues. The CDR3 here is CASEDSLGNQPQHF. The CDR3 DNA follows: TGTGCCAGCGAGGACAGTCTTGGCAATCAGCCCCAGCATTTT.

The J gene is TRBJ2-1, the V gene TRBV5-1; 7 positions match TRBD2. The ends lost 2 bases at V and 2 bases at J; junction bases unmatched: 4. The germline gives CDR1 SGHRS, CDR2 YFSETQ. The CDR3 is made up of 15 amino acids. The CDR3 bases are TGCGCCAGCAGCTTTTCCACTAGCGCCTACAATGAGCAGTTCTTC. The encoded protein is CASSFSTSAYNEQFF.

This clone showed up just once. V and J are TRBV5-8 and TRBJ1-1; a possible D gene is TRBD1 (6 bases). The germline CDR1 and CDR2 sequences are SGHTS and YDEGEE. Trimming pared 0 bases from V and 8 bases from J, leaving 8 bases between. This CDR3 has 12 residues. The CDR3 DNA follows: TGTGCCAGCAGCTTGGGGCAGGGGGAAGCTTTCTTT. It encodes CASSLGQGEAFF.

Here the CDR3 reads CASSYSADVYNEQFF. DNA for the CDR3: TGTGCCAGCAGTTACTCAGCCGATGTCTACAATGAGCAGTTCTTC. The rearrangement joins TRBV6-6 to TRBJ2-1; D remains ambiguous. CDR1 and CDR2 (germline): MNHNY, SVGAGI (reference sequence). CDR3 length: 15 amino acids. V lost 0 bases, J lost 3 bases, and 9 bases lay in between.

A single count supports this clone. The V and J genes are TRBV5-6 and TRBJ1-6; 9 positions match TRBD1. From germline, CDR1 is SGHDT and CDR2 YYEEEE. The length of the CDR3 is 15 residues. V lost 4 bases to trimming and J lost 9 bases; unmatched junction nucleotides: 8. The DNA for the CDR3 is TGTGCCAGCAGCCAAAGACAGGGGGTATTTTCACCCCTCCACTTT. Translation gives CASSQRQGVFSPLHF.

The chain has TRBV7-8 and TRBJ2-7; 7 nucleotides line up with TRBD1. Unmatched junction bases numbered 2, after V lost 3 bases and J lost 3 bases. Germline CDR1 reads SGHVS; CDR2 reads FQNEAQ. This CDR3 region has 13 residues. For the CDR3, the DNA is TGTGCCAGCAGCTTGGGACAGAACTACGAGCAGTACTTC. This sequence encodes CASSLGQNYEQYF.

As for this clone: The junction differs from germline at one of its ends, possibly a read error. The chain uses TRBV30 and TRBJ1-2; D is unresolved. Germline lookup yields CDR1 GTSNPN and CDR2 SVGIG (reference sequence). CDR3 length equals 13 residues. The CDR3 sequence: CAWSVNSFGGYPF. CDR3 DNA: TGTGCCTGGAGTGTCAACAGTTTCGGTGGCTACCCCTTC.

The chain combines TRBV7-6 with TRBJ1-3, with 8 bases identical to TRBD1. Trimming took 5 bases from V and 1 from J; bases not matched to a gene: 4. The V gene's germline CDR1 is SGHVS and CDR2 FNYEAQ. CDR3 length: 15 residues. This chain's CDR3 is CASSARTGSGNTIYF. Here the CDR3 DNA reads TGTGCCAGCAGCGCAAGGACAGGGTCTGGAAACACCATATATTTT.

The chain joins TRBV9 to TRBJ2-1, with a possible D match to TRBD2 (6 bases). V shed 3 bases and J shed 4 bases, with 17 bases lying between them. CDR3 length equals 16 residues. CDR1 is SGDLS, CDR2 YYNGEE, per germline. CDR3 sequence: CASSAGVADRYNEQFF. For the CDR3, the DNA is TGTGCCAGCAGCGCCGGAGTAGCGGATCGGTACAATGAGCAGTTCTTC.

The genes are TRBV2 and TRBJ1-2; the D gene is possibly TRBD1 (5 bases). V lost 6 bases to trimming and J lost 7 bases, with 9 bases between them. The CDR3 is made up of 11 amino acids. Germline values: CDR1 SNHLY, CDR2 FYNNEI. CDR3 residues: CASSQGGGYTF. CDR3 in DNA: TGTGCCAGCAGCCAGGGAGGTGGCTACACCTTC. The full variable domain, completed using reference TRBV2 and TRBJ1-2, is EPEVTQTPSHQVTQMGQEVILRCVPISNHLYFYWYRQILGQKVEFLVSFYNNEISEKSEIFDDQFSVERPDGSNFTLKIRSTKLEDSAMYFCASSQGGGYTFGSGTRLTVV.